One and the same sample provided the 13 T cell receptor delta chains below, sequenced in a study of Vδ1+ human thymocytes. No antigen is known for these receptors. General study points: Thymic TRG and TRD repertoires appeared highly polyclonal.

Sequences come from RNA converted to cDNA by reverse transcription. The CDR3 regions were amplified by multiplex PCR from V-gene primers to a constant-region primer. With CATT, TCRdb re-called clones from the multiplex PCR reads. The repertoire holds about 55,000 delta-chain clones, with around a sixth as singletons. The specimen was Vdelta1+ gamma-delta thymocytes from the thymus. The sample's subset: FACS-sorted CD3+ TCRalphabeta- TCRVdelta1+ TCRVdelta2- thymocytes. The receptors derive from a boy younger than two who had congenital heart surgery.

This clone showed up just a few times. J is TRDJ1 and V is TRDV1; D remains unclear. V lost 3 bases and J 2 bases, leaving 16 bases between the germline ends. CDR3 size: 16 residues. Germline lookup yields CDR1 TSWWSYY and CDR2 QGS. The CDR3 DNA reads as TGTGCTCTTGGGGAGCCAGCCCCCGTTAGGACCGATAAACTCATCTTT. This encodes CALGEPAPVRTDKLIF.

This clone was observed a few times. The gene calls are TRDV1 and TRDJ1; possibly TRDD2 for D (5 bases). The CDR3 consists of 19 residues. V was shortened by 0 bases and J by 0 bases, with 20 bases between the two germline ends. Per the germline V gene, CDR1 is TSWWSYY and CDR2 is QGS. The CDR3 nucleotides are TGTGCTCTTGGGGAACTCGCATCTCCTAAAAGGGCCAACACCGATAAACTCATCTTT. This gives the protein CALGELASPKRANTDKLIF.

The rearrangement uses TRDV1 and TRDJ1; 7 nucleotides align to TRDD3. CDR1 is TSWWSYY, CDR2 QGS, per germline. The trim removed 4 bases at V and 0 bases at J, leaving 17 bases unmatched. The CDR3 has 19 amino acids. This chain's CDR3 is CALGAFRGDAWGYTDKLIF. The CDR3 DNA follows: TGTGCTCTTGGGGCATTCAGGGGGGATGCGTGGGGTTACACCGATAAACTCATCTTT.

With respect to this clone: The junction shows a germline mismatch at one end, possibly a read error. The chain combines TRDV1 with TRDJ1, with TRDD3 matching over 12 bases. CDR1 is TSWWSYY, CDR2 QGS, per germline. The CDR3 extends over 17 amino acids. CDR3 DNA: TGTGCTCTTTACAGGGGGTACTGGGGGATACAAACCGATAAACCCATCTTT. This sequence encodes CALYRGYWGIQTDKPIF.

Only a few counts were recorded for this clone. This chain connects TRDV1 to TRDJ1; 7 bases match TRDD3. V trimming: 0 bases; J trimming: 1 base; junction bases outside the gene matches: 5. The CDR3 has 16 residues. The germline CDR1 and CDR2 sequences are TSWWSYY and QGS. In nucleotides, the CDR3 is TGTGCTCTTGGGGAACTGGCCGGGGGATCCACCGATAAACTCATCTTT. Translated, it gives CALGELAGGSTDKLIF.

This clone was seen a few times. V usage is TRDV1 and J usage is TRDJ1, with 10 bases identical to TRDD3. The CDR3 is made up of 19 amino acids. CDR1 and CDR2 from the germline V gene are TSWWSYY and QGS. V lost 4 bases, J lost 1 base, and 15 bases stayed unmatched. CDR3 bases: TGTGCTCTTGGGGCCGGCTCGGGGGGATACGGAGGTGGCACCGATAAACTCATCTTT. As protein: CALGAGSGGYGGGTDKLIF.

The chain links TRDV1 to TRDJ1; the D is unclear. The V end was cut by 0 bases, the J end by 0 bases, with 8 bases between. The CDR3 is made up of 15 amino acids. CDR1 and CDR2 (germline): TSWWSYY, QGS. The CDR3, as DNA: TGTGCTCTTGGGGAACTAGCCCAGAACACCGATAAACTCATCTTT. It codes for CALGELAQNTDKLIF.

The chain employs TRDV1 and TRDJ1; D might be TRDD3 (6 bases). CDR1 TSWWSYY and CDR2 QGS come from the germline V gene. This CDR3 is built from 20 residues. V lost 0 bases and J 0 bases, leaving 23 bases between the germline ends. This chain's CDR3 is CALGELPIEWGLPYTDKLIF. DNA for the CDR3: TGTGCTCTTGGGGAACTCCCAATCGAGTGGGGGCTCCCGTACACCGATAAACTCATCTTT.

The chain carries TRDV1 and TRDJ1; 9 positions agree with TRDD2. CDR3 length: 23 residues. Germline-derived CDR1 and CDR2 are TSWWSYY and QGS. The V and J ends lost 5 bases and 0 bases, in that order; junction bases with no gene match: 28. The DNA for the CDR3 is TGTGCTCTTGGGCCCCGAAGGCCTTCCTACGAGGGTGGGATATTGAGGTACACCGATAAACTCATCTTT. Its translation: CALGPRRPSYEGGILRYTDKLIF.

V gene TRDV1 combines with J gene TRDJ1; 9 bases match TRDD2. Germline lookup yields CDR1 TSWWSYY and CDR2 QGS. Trimming took 4 bases from V and 0 from J; bases not matched to a gene: 24. This CDR3 contains 22 residues. Here the CDR3 reads CALGGAVPSYPTGEPYTDKLIF. In DNA, the CDR3 is TGTGCTCTTGGGGGGGCCGTTCCTTCCTACCCTACTGGGGAACCGTACACCGATAAACTCATCTTT.

The genes are TRDV1 and TRDJ1; maybe TRDD2 (8 bases). Germline CDR1 TSWWSYY, CDR2 QGS. The CDR3 spans 20 residues. V dropped 0 bases and J dropped 0 bases, with 23 bases sitting between them. CDR3 nucleotides: TGTGCTCTTGGGGAACTACCCCTTCCTATCCTGGGGGTCTACACCGATAAACTCATCTTT. Translation: CALGELPLPILGVYTDKLIF.

This clone was counted a few times. This chain joins TRDV1 and TRDJ1; 9 bases fit TRDD3. J was trimmed by 1 base and V by 5 bases; bases with no gene match: 17. CDR1 and CDR2 from the germline V gene are TSWWSYY and QGS. CDR3 length equals 19 residues. The CDR3 sequence: CALGYSQGGYKFRTDKLIF. CDR3 DNA sequence: TGTGCTCTTGGGTATTCCCAGGGGGGATACAAATTCCGCACCGATAAACTCATCTTT.

This clone was seen a handful of times. The rearrangement joins TRDV1 to TRDJ1; no definite D call. The length of the CDR3 is 14 residues. Germline V CDR1 and CDR2: TSWWSYY, QGS. V was shortened by 3 bases and J by 0 bases, with 8 bases between the two germline ends. The CDR3 nucleotides read TGTGCTCTTGGGGAGCGACGGCACACCGATAAACTCATCTTT. This sequence encodes CALGERRHTDKLIF.